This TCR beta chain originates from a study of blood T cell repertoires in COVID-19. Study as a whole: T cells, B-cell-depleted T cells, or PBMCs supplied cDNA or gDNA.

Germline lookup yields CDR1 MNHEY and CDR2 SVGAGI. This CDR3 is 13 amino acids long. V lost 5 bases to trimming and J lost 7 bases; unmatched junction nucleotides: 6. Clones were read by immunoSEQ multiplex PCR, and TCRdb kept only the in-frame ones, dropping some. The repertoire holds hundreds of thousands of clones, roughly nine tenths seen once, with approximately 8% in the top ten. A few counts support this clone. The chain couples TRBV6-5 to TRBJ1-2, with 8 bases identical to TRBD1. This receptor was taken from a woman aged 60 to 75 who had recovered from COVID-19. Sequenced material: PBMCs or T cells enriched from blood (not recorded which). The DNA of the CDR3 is TGTGCCAGCAGTCCTCAGGGGGCCGGTGGCTACACCTTC. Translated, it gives CASSPQGAGGYTF.